The 5 T cell receptor beta chains listed next were all sequenced from one sample in a study of shared clonotypes between healthy human individuals. Profiling relied on immunoSEQ multiplex PCR, and the TCRdb table lists in-frame clones only, not all of them. The sample comprises 520,000 or so clones, about four fifths of which are singletons, and approximately 13% rests with the top ten. Specimen: PBMCs. All receptors come from a middle-aged woman in good health. Some clones in this sample may be carry-over from other donors' samples.

The CDR3 bases are TGTGCCAGCGGGGGGACTAGCGGGAACAATGAGCAGTTCTTC. It translates to CASGGTSGNNEQFF. The chain has TRBV2 and TRBJ2-1; 13 nucleotides line up with TRBD2. V dropped 8 bases and J dropped 5; count of bases not matched to a gene: 3. Germline CDR1 and CDR2: SNHLY and FYNNEI. There are 14 residues in the CDR3. Drawing the rest from reference TRBV2 and TRBJ2-1, the complete variable domain is EPEVTQTPSHQVTQMGQEVILRCVPISNHLYFYWYRQILGQKVEFLVSFYNNEISEKSEIFDDQFSVERPDGSNFTLKIRSTKLEDSAMYFCASGGTSGNNEQFFGPGTRLTVL.

The V and J genes are TRBV28 and TRBJ1-4; 10 bases are a match to TRBD1. V shed 8 bases and J 0 bases; nucleotides not matched to a gene: 6. This CDR3 spans 16 amino acids. Looked up from germline, CDR1 is MDHEN and CDR2 is SYDVKM. CDR3 DNA sequence: TGTGCCAGCCGTTGGGACAGGGGAGCAACTAATGAAAAACTGTTTTTT. It codes for CASRWDRGATNEKLFF.

The V gene is TRBV4-1, the J gene TRBJ2-3; D gene uncertain. The germline V gene has CDR1 MGHRA and CDR2 YSYEKL. The CDR3 runs to 12 residues. The V end was cut by 3 bases, the J end by 0 bases, with 1 base between. For the CDR3, the DNA is TGCGCCAGCAGCCACAGCACAGATACGCAGTATTTT. This sequence encodes CASSHSTDTQYF.

The chain carries TRBV7-3 and TRBJ2-3; D possibly uses TRBD1 or TRBD2 (5 bases each). Deletions cut 2 bases from V and 1 base from J, with 13 bases between. The length of the CDR3 is 16 residues. Germline CDR1 SGHTA, CDR2 FQGTGA. The CDR3 here is CASSLVGTAGTDTQYF. For the CDR3, the DNA is TGTGCCAGCAGCTTAGTCGGGACCGCCGGCACAGATACGCAGTATTTT.

CDR3 protein: CAISAFSWLAADTQYF. CDR3 DNA sequence: TGTGCCATCAGTGCTTTTAGTTGGCTAGCGGCAGATACGCAGTATTTT. The chain combines TRBV10-3 with TRBJ2-3; 7 nucleotides line up with TRBD2. V was pared by 4 bases and J by 4 bases, with 11 bases of the junction left unmatched. Germline V lookup: CDR1 ENHRY, CDR2 SYGVKD. The CDR3 totals 16 residues.